The entry below gives a single TCR beta chain sequence along with its context. Germline V gives CDR1 MNHEY, CDR2 SMNVEV (reference sequence). V lost 4 bases, J lost 4 bases, and 10 bases lay in between. The CDR3 length is 14 residues. Assay: immunoSEQ multiplex PCR; the TCRdb copy retains only in-frame clones and omits some. Seen here are around 120,000 clones, roughly four fifths observed once, and the top ten hold around 1.8%. Time point here: blood 2 weeks post-SBRT. Specified treatment: 15 Gy SBRT to primary tumor, nephrectomy 4 weeks later. These data belong to a study of radiation and T cells in renal cell carcinoma. Study overall: Nephrectomy followed 15 Gy stereotactic body radiation by 4 weeks.

The specimen was blood, collected from a patient whose treatment included radiotherapy and nephrectomy. The chain carries TRBV27 and TRBJ1-4, with a possible D match to TRBD1 (6 bases). This sequence was found in a woman in her fifties or sixties with renal cell carcinoma. The CDR3 sequence: CASSWARGNEKLFF. CDR3 DNA sequence: TGTGCCAGCAGTTGGGCCAGGGGTAATGAAAAACTGTTTTTT.